One sample yielded the 21 T cell receptor beta chains listed below, sequenced in a study of T cells after yellow fever vaccination. A single record per CDR3 protein comes from TCRdb applying MiXCR to the 5' RACE reads. The profile covers 68,000 or so distinct CDR3 sequences, with more than 6.5% appearing a single time and 30% to 45% taken by the ten largest. This specimen was CD8+ T cells sorted from PBMCs, taken around 45 days after the first yellow fever vaccination. The receptors derive from a young man who received the YFV17D yellow fever vaccine.

This clonotype was seen many times. V and J are TRBV5-8 and TRBJ1-1; perhaps TRBD1 as D (5 bases). CDR3 length equals 17 residues. V lost 4 bases, J lost 4 bases, and 23 bases lay in between. Germline V gives CDR1 SGHTS, CDR2 YDEGEE. The CDR3 here is CASSTRTRLGLGTEAFF. Here the CDR3 DNA reads TGTGCCAGCAGCACGCGGACGCGTCTGGGGCTCGGCACTGAAGCTTTCTTT.

The table lists this clonotype with many counts. V gene TRBV7-9 combines with J gene TRBJ2-3, with D tentatively TRBD2 (5 bases). The germline CDR1 and CDR2 sequences are SEHNR and FQNEAQ (reference sequence). V lost 5 bases and J 5 bases, leaving 11 bases between the germline ends. The CDR3 has 13 residues. The CDR3 reads CASSPGLLDTQYF. DNA of the CDR3: TGTGCCAGCAGCCCGGGGTTGTTAGATACGCAGTATTTT.

V gene TRBV11-2 combines with J gene TRBJ1-2; no definite D call. This CDR3 spans 14 amino acids. The V end was cut by 5 bases, the J end by 5 bases, with 15 bases between. Germline lookup yields CDR1 SGHAT and CDR2 FQNNGV. The CDR3 reads CASSPVGLWYGYTF. The DNA of the CDR3 is TGTGCCAGCAGCCCCGTAGGTTTATGGTATGGCTACACCTTC.

This clonotype was seen a few times. This chain uses TRBV27 with TRBJ2-5, with 8 bases that match TRBD2. Germline CDR1 is MNHEY and CDR2 is SMNVEV (reference sequence). V lost 5 bases to trimming and J lost 5 bases; unmatched junction nucleotides: 16. The CDR3 has 17 residues. The CDR3 DNA sequence: TGTGCCAGCAGTACGGGGGGGGAGCCTAGCGGTTTGGAGACCCAGTACTTC. It translates to CASSTGGEPSGLETQYF.

This clonotype was picked up many times. The V and J genes are TRBV11-3 and TRBJ2-4, with TRBD2 matching over 8 bases. The V gene's germline CDR1 is SGHNT and CDR2 YENEEA. J gave up 3 bases and V 5 bases, and 6 bases lay outside the gene matches. There are 15 residues in the CDR3. The CDR3 DNA reads as TGTGCCAGCAGCGAGGCGGGGGGAGGCAAAAACATTCAGTACTTC. Protein: CASSEAGGGKNIQYF. The variable domain in full, with the rest retrieved from reference TRBV11-3 and TRBJ2-4, is EAGVVQSPRYKIIEKKQPVAFWCNPISGHNTLYWYLQNLGQGPELLIRYENEEAVDDSQLPKDRFSAERLKGVDSTLKIQPAELGDSAVYLCASSEAGGGKNIQYFGAGTRLSVL.

This clonotype was seen repeatedly, ten times or more. The rearrangement uses TRBV18 and TRBJ2-1; the D gene is possibly TRBD2 (5 bases). Germline V gene sequence: CDR1 KGHSH, CDR2 LQKENI. Between the trimmed V and J ends, which lost 5 bases and 9 bases, there was a span of 17 bases. The length of the CDR3 is 14 residues. The CDR3 protein is CASSFSAVSSEQFF. CDR3 DNA sequence: TGTGCCAGCTCATTCTCAGCGGTATCTAGTGAGCAGTTCTTC.

In this sample, this clonotype turned up many times. V usage is TRBV29-1 and J usage is TRBJ2-1; 7 positions match TRBD1. Germline CDR1 and CDR2: SQVTM and ANQGSEA. V was clipped by 5 bases and J by 1 base; unmatched bases: 20. This CDR3 has 19 residues. This CDR3 is CSVKALAQGIFRSYNEQFF. Here the CDR3 DNA reads TGCAGCGTTAAGGCTTTGGCACAGGGGATTTTCAGGTCCTACAATGAGCAGTTCTTC.

This clonotype was detected many times. The chain combines TRBV12-3 or TRBV12-4 with TRBJ2-3; tentatively, D is TRBD1 (5 bases). The V and J ends lost 2 bases and 5 bases respectively, with 8 bases between them. This CDR3 region has 13 residues. CDR3 sequence: CASSLFRVDTQYF. The CDR3 region has the DNA TGTGCCAGCAGTTTATTCAGGGTAGATACGCAGTATTTT.

This clonotype was counted a few times. J is TRBJ2-3 and V is TRBV20-1, with D perhaps TRBD1 or TRBD2 (6 bases each). This CDR3 is built from 16 residues. V lost 0 bases to trimming and J lost 0 bases, with 13 bases between them. Germline loops: CDR1 DFQATT, CDR2 SNEGSKA (reference sequence). CDR3 nucleotide sequence: TGCAGTGCTAGAGATCGTTGGGGGGCTAGCACAGATACGCAGTATTTT. The encoded protein is CSARDRWGASTDTQYF.

J is TRBJ1-5 and V is TRBV5-1; weak D call: TRBD1 (5 bases). The CDR3 is 15 amino acids. Germline CDR1 and CDR2: SGHRS and YFSETQ. V was trimmed by 0 bases and J by 4 bases, leaving 11 bases between them. CDR3 sequence: CASSLAPGKNQPQHF. As DNA, the CDR3 is TGCGCCAGCAGCTTGGCACCAGGGAAGAATCAGCCCCAGCATTTT.

This clonotype has more than one count but fewer than ten. V and J are TRBV25-1 and TRBJ2-5; no clear D gene. Germline CDR1 and CDR2: MGHDK and SYGVNS. V was shortened by 3 bases and J by 5 bases, with 7 bases between the two germline ends. The CDR3 is 12 amino acids. CDR3 residues: CASSDPDETQYF. The CDR3 DNA sequence: TGTGCCAGCAGTGACCCCGATGAGACCCAGTACTTC.

This clonotype appeared many times. The J gene is TRBJ2-1, the V gene TRBV20-1, with 9 bases identical to TRBD2. The V gene's germline CDR1 is DFQATT and CDR2 SNEGSKA (reference sequence). The CDR3 is made up of 15 amino acids. V shed 3 bases, J shed 6 bases, and the junction held 9 bases outside the gene matches. This chain's CDR3 is CSARDLAGAVNEQFF. Written as DNA, the CDR3 is TGCAGTGCTAGGGATTTAGCGGGGGCCGTCAATGAGCAGTTCTTC.

This clonotype was picked up many times. V is TRBV28 and J is TRBJ2-1, with D perhaps TRBD1 (6 bases). Germline V lookup: CDR1 MDHEN, CDR2 SYDVKM. This CDR3 has 14 residues. V was clipped by 5 bases and J by 5 bases, with 13 bases between them. CDR3: CASSPDSGDNEQFF. DNA for the CDR3: TGTGCCAGCAGTCCGGACAGTGGGGACAATGAGCAGTTCTTC.

This clonotype was seen ten or more times. The chain couples TRBV11-3 to TRBJ2-5; the D gene is possibly TRBD1 (6 bases). Germline lookup yields CDR1 SGHNT and CDR2 YENEEA. V was cut by 1 base and J by 3 bases, with 12 bases left in between. The CDR3 loop spans 15 amino acids. CDR3 region: CASSLGSKGEETQYF. The CDR3 DNA follows: TGTGCCAGCAGCTTAGGTTCAAAGGGGGAAGAGACCCAGTACTTC.

This clonotype has at least ten counts. The chain links TRBV20-1 to TRBJ2-7; D ambiguous. V lost 2 bases and J lost 0, with 8 bases in between. The CDR3 runs to 13 residues. Germline CDR1 is DFQATT and CDR2 is SNEGSKA (reference sequence). CDR3 sequence reads: CSARRQSSYEQYV. The DNA for the CDR3 is TGCAGTGCTAGAAGGCAGAGCTCCTACGAGCAGTACGTC.

In this sample, this clonotype turned up many times. This sequence joins TRBV4-1 and TRBJ2-5; no clear D gene. Trimming removed 2 bases from V and 5 bases from J, with 12 bases in between. Germline assignment: CDR1 MGHRA and CDR2 YSYEKL. The CDR3 covers 14 residues. The CDR3 DNA is TGCGCCAGCAGCCAAAACGAGTTACGGGAGACCCAGTACTTC. Translation: CASSQNELRETQYF.

The chain uses TRBV29-1 and TRBJ2-7; D perhaps matches TRBD1 (6 bases). The CDR3 runs 12 residues. Germline V lookup: CDR1 SQVTM, CDR2 ANQGSEA. Trimming shortened V by 4 bases and J by 7 bases, and 14 bases separated the two germline ends. Here the CDR3 DNA reads TGCAGCGTTGTAGGCTGGGGGCAAGAGCAGTACTTC. Translated, it gives CSVVGWGQEQYF.

Ten or more counts support this clonotype. V and J are TRBV7-6 and TRBJ2-3, with TRBD2 matching over 12 bases. Germline V gives CDR1 SGHVS, CDR2 FNYEAQ. Trimming removed 5 bases from V and 0 bases from J; junction bases left unmatched: 9. This CDR3 region has 18 residues. The CDR3 is CASSPTSGGSGSTDTQYF. The CDR3 DNA follows: TGTGCCAGCAGCCCTACTAGCGGGGGGTCTGGAAGCACAGATACGCAGTATTTT.

The sample holds a few counts of this clonotype. J is TRBJ1-1 and V is TRBV12-5; D is undetermined. Germline V gene data show CDR1 as LGHNT and CDR2 as FRNRAP. The CDR3 has 12 amino acids. Trimming stripped 3 bases from V and 1 base from J, with 3 bases between. The DNA of the CDR3 is TGTGCTAGTGGTTTAGAGAACACTGAAGCTTTCTTT. As protein: CASGLENTEAFF.

In this sample, this clonotype turned up many times. The chain joins TRBV12-3 or TRBV12-4 to TRBJ2-1; TRBD2 might be the D (6 bases). Trimming left V 5 bases short and J 3 bases short, with 14 bases between. The CDR3 contains 15 residues. This CDR3 reads CASSLGGNDYNEQFF. The CDR3 DNA reads as TGTGCCAGCAGTCTTGGGGGGAACGACTACAATGAGCAGTTCTTC.

This clonotype has ten or more counts. The CDR3 nucleotides are TGTGCCAGCAGCCAGGGGACAAGACCCTTAGGGGAGACCCAGTACTTC. It encodes CASSQGTRPLGETQYF. The chain combines TRBV7-3 with TRBJ2-5; D perhaps matches TRBD1 (6 bases). The CDR3 sequence is 16 residues long. Trimming stripped 5 bases from V and 5 bases from J, with 21 bases between. Germline V gene data show CDR1 as SGHTA and CDR2 as FQGTGA.